A single sample gave rise to the 28 T cell receptor beta chains below, sequenced in a study of blood T cell repertoires in COVID-19. Clones were sequenced by immunoSEQ multiplex PCR, and TCRdb holds only the in-frame ones, with some missing. This table has 65,000 to 85,000 clones, about 80% appearing once. The source material was peripheral blood. These receptors came from a middle-aged man with active or convalescent COVID-19.

Written as DNA, the CDR3 is TGTGCCAGCAGCTTGGCCGGGACAGGGGGCGGTTATGGCTATGGCTACACCTTC. This codes for CASSLAGTGGGYGYGYTF. The chain joins TRBV7-9 to TRBJ1-2; 12 positions match TRBD1. Germline CDR1 is SEHNR and CDR2 is FQNEAQ (reference sequence). Unmatched junction bases numbered 12, after V lost 3 bases and J lost 4 bases. This CDR3 spans 18 amino acids.

The rearrangement joins TRBV7-8 to TRBJ1-2; no clear D gene. The CDR3 spans 13 residues. Trimming shortened V by 0 bases and J by 8 bases, and 10 bases separated the two germline ends. CDR1 SGHVS and CDR2 FQNEAQ come from the germline V gene. The DNA for the CDR3 is TGTGCCAGCAGCTTAGCGCCCGAGAGGGGCTACACCTTC. Its translation: CASSLAPERGYTF.

This clone has more than one count but fewer than ten. The CDR3 DNA reads TGTGCCAGCAGCCCCAGAGGGAAGGCTAATGAAAAACTGTTTTTT. Translation: CASSPRGKANEKLFF. V usage is TRBV14 and J usage is TRBJ1-4; D unclear. The CDR3 covers 15 residues. V was shortened by 4 bases and J by 3 bases, with 12 bases between the two germline ends. Germline V lookup: CDR1 SGHDN, CDR2 FVKESK.

The genes are TRBV6-5 and TRBJ1-1; 7 positions match TRBD1. This CDR3 comprises 14 residues. V was clipped by 0 bases and J by 5 bases; unmatched bases: 3. Germline lookup yields CDR1 MNHEY and CDR2 SVGAGI. In nucleotides, the CDR3 is TGTGCCAGCAGTTACTCCGAGGGGGCGACTGAAGCTTTCTTT. Translated: CASSYSEGATEAFF.

This chain joins TRBV6-5 and TRBJ1-6; D is ambiguous. CDR1 and CDR2 from the germline V gene are MNHEY and SVGAGI. The CDR3 sequence is 14 residues long. The V and J ends lost 6 bases and 7 bases respectively, with 13 bases between them. CDR3 sequence reads: CASRGEGGNSPLHF. The CDR3 nucleotides are TGTGCCAGCAGGGGAGAGGGTGGGAATTCACCCCTCCACTTT.

V and J are TRBV2 and TRBJ2-2; TRBD1 might be the D (6 bases). CDR1 SNHLY and CDR2 FYNNEI come from the germline V gene. The CDR3 consists of 14 residues. V was cut by 4 bases and J by 3 bases, with 9 bases left in between. CDR3 bases: TGTGCCAGCAGTGCCGGACAGCACACCGGGGAGCTGTTTTTT. Protein product: CASSAGQHTGELFF.

The gene calls are TRBV19 and TRBJ1-6; D gene unclear. The CDR3 runs to 12 residues. CDR1 LNHDA and CDR2 SQIVND come from the germline V gene (reference sequence). The V and J ends lost 5 bases and 9 bases respectively, with 8 bases between them. The CDR3 protein is CASSGSSSPLHF. CDR3 sequence (DNA): TGTGCCAGTAGTGGTAGCTCTTCACCCCTCCACTTT. Filled out from reference TRBV19 and TRBJ1-6, the complete variable domain reads DGGITQSPKYLFRKEGQNVTLSCEQNLNHDAMYWYRQDPGQGLRLIYYSQIVNDFQKGDIAEGYSVSREKKESFPLTVTSAQKNPTAFYLCASSGSSSPLHFGNGTRLTVT.

The chain combines TRBV4-1 with TRBJ1-2; the D gene is possibly TRBD1 (5 bases). Trimming shortened V by 0 bases and J by 8 bases, and 13 bases separated the two germline ends. The CDR3 length is 14 residues. Per the germline V gene, CDR1 is MGHRA and CDR2 is YSYEKL. CDR3 loop: CASSQEKIGVGYTF. The CDR3 DNA sequence: TGCGCCAGCAGCCAAGAAAAGATAGGGGTCGGCTACACCTTC.

This clone was seen a single time. The chain carries TRBV27 and TRBJ1-2, with a possible D match to TRBD1 (5 bases). CDR3 length: 14 residues. Germline CDR1 and CDR2: MNHEY and SMNVEV (reference sequence). V gave up 0 bases and J gave up 7 bases, with 12 bases separating them. The CDR3 DNA is TGTGCCAGCAGTTTATCGAGCAGGGTTTTTGGCTACACCTTC. Its protein product is CASSLSSRVFGYTF.

This chain links TRBV7-8 with TRBJ1-4; D might be TRBD1 (5 bases). Trimming took off 2 bases at V and 7 bases at J, with 17 bases between the two ends. Germline CDR1 SGHVS, CDR2 FQNEAQ. There are 16 residues in the CDR3. DNA of the CDR3: TGTGCCAGCAGCTTACGCCTTCCGGGGAGGGGTGAAAAACTGTTTTTT. It codes for CASSLRLPGRGEKLFF.

This clone came up a few times. The chain recombines TRBV4-3 with TRBJ2-2, with TRBD2 matching 10 bases. This CDR3 spans 19 amino acids. The V and J ends lost 1 base and 1 base, in that order; junction bases with no gene match: 9. Germline values: CDR1 LGHNA, CDR2 YSLEER. The CDR3 sequence: CASSQVVASGGRNTGELFF. The CDR3 DNA reads as TGCGCCAGCAGCCAAGTGGTAGCTAGCGGGGGCCGGAACACCGGGGAGCTGTTTTTT.

The chain combines TRBV29-1 with TRBJ1-5; D remains unclear. This CDR3 is built from 12 residues. Germline V gene sequence: CDR1 SQVTM, CDR2 ANQGSEA. Deletions cut 5 bases from V and 0 bases from J, with 5 bases between. The CDR3 sequence: CSVSNSNQPQHF. CDR3 nucleotides: TGCAGCGTTTCTAATAGCAATCAGCCCCAGCATTTT.

The V and J genes are TRBV7-3 and TRBJ1-3; 8 nucleotides match TRBD1. The V gene end was trimmed by 4 bases and the J gene end by 4 bases; junction bases not matched to a gene: 6. The length of the CDR3 is 15 residues. Germline loops: CDR1 SGHTA, CDR2 FQGTGA. CDR3 DNA: TGTGCCAGCAGCTCAGGGGGCGGGGTGGGAAACACCATATATTTT. Its translation is CASSSGGGVGNTIYF.

V and J are TRBV18 and TRBJ1-2, with 10 bases identical to TRBD1. V shed 1 base and J 2 bases; nucleotides not matched to a gene: 4. The CDR3 runs to 16 residues. Germline-derived CDR1 and CDR2 are KGHSH and LQKENI. DNA for the CDR3: TGTGCCAGCTCACCACTTGGGGACAGGGGAAACTATGGCTACACCTTC. This gives the protein CASSPLGDRGNYGYTF. Variable domain in full (rest from reference TRBV18 and TRBJ1-2): NAGVMQNPRHLVRRRGQEARLRCSPMKGHSHVYWYRQLPEEGLKFMVYLQKENIIDESGMPKERFSAEFPKEGPSILRIQQVVRGDSAAYFCASSPLGDRGNYGYTFGSGTRLTVV.

The chain joins TRBV5-8 to TRBJ1-5, with TRBD1 matching 7 bases. Looked up from germline, CDR1 is SGHTS and CDR2 is YDEGEE. With 2 bases clipped from V and 0 bases from J, the junction kept 8 bases outside the gene matches. The CDR3 runs 17 residues. CDR3 protein: CASSFKDRSDSNQPQHF. As DNA, the CDR3 is TGTGCCAGCAGCTTCAAGGACAGGTCAGATAGCAATCAGCCCCAGCATTTT.

This chain uses TRBV18 with TRBJ2-3, with D hard to call. CDR1 KGHSH and CDR2 LQKENI come from the germline V gene. V was pared by 3 bases and J by 2 bases, with 9 bases between. The CDR3 totals 14 residues. CDR3 protein: CASSPSQITDTQYF. CDR3 bases: TGTGCCAGCTCACCCTCCCAGATCACAGATACGCAGTATTTT.

J is TRBJ1-3 and V is TRBV18, with 9 bases identical to TRBD1. V lost 2 bases and J lost 1; bases outside the gene matches: 6. The V gene's germline CDR1 is KGHSH and CDR2 LQKENI. This CDR3 comprises 17 residues. Here the CDR3 DNA reads TGTGCCAGCTCACCAGCGCGGACAGGGGTTTCTGGAAACACCATATATTTT. As protein: CASSPARTGVSGNTIYF.

The rearrangement links TRBV7-3 to TRBJ2-7; TRBD1 matches at 9 bases. The junction had 4 bases not matched to a gene; V was cut back by 2 bases and J by 2 bases. Germline V gene sequence: CDR1 SGHTA, CDR2 FQGTGA. The CDR3 loop spans 15 amino acids. The CDR3 spells CASSLGQGPTYEQYF. The CDR3, as DNA: TGTGCCAGCAGCTTAGGACAGGGGCCTACCTACGAGCAGTACTTC. Combining the CDR3 with reference TRBV7-3 and TRBJ2-7 gives the whole variable domain GAGVSQTPSNKVTEKGKYVELRCDPISGHTALYWYRQSLGQGPEFLIYFQGTGAADDSGLPNDRFFAVRPEGSVSTLKIQRTERGDSAVYLCASSLGQGPTYEQYFGPGTRLTVT.

The rearrangement links TRBV15 to TRBJ1-1, with D possibly matching TRBD1 (6 bases). CDR1 is LNHNV and CDR2 is YYDKDF in the germline V gene (reference sequence). V dropped 5 bases and J dropped 4 bases, with 17 bases sitting between them. The CDR3 extends over 15 amino acids. The CDR3: CATSALEGGGTEAFF. The CDR3 bases are TGTGCCACCAGCGCGCTGGAAGGGGGGGGCACTGAAGCTTTCTTT.

This rearrangement joins TRBV7-6 to TRBJ2-2; the D gene is possibly TRBD2 (5 bases). Germline lookup yields CDR1 SGHVS and CDR2 FNYEAQ. CDR3 size: 13 residues. Trimming took 5 bases from V and 5 from J, leaving 9 bases between them. Here the CDR3 DNA reads TGTGCCAGCAGCCCCGGGGTGACCGGGGAGCTGTTTTTT. Protein sequence: CASSPGVTGELFF.

This chain joins TRBV4-3 and TRBJ1-2, with TRBD1 matching 9 bases. The CDR3 contains 16 residues. J was trimmed by 4 bases and V by 0 bases; bases with no gene match: 6. Looked up from germline, CDR1 is LGHNA and CDR2 is YSLEER. DNA for the CDR3: TGCGCCAGCAGCCAAGATCCGGGACAGGGCCTCTATGGCTACACCTTC. It specifies CASSQDPGQGLYGYTF.

This chain connects TRBV19 to TRBJ1-5; 10 bases fit TRBD1. The CDR3 runs to 16 residues. CDR1 LNHDA and CDR2 SQIVND come from the germline V gene (reference sequence). Losses at the gene ends were 3 bases for V and 1 base for J; bases not matched to a gene: 3. The CDR3 sequence is CASSMTGGPSNQPQHF. The CDR3, as DNA: TGTGCCAGTAGTATGACAGGGGGCCCCAGCAATCAGCCCCAGCATTTT.

The rearrangement joins TRBV11-2 to TRBJ2-1; 7 bases are a match to TRBD2. This CDR3 has 12 amino acids. The germline CDR1 and CDR2 sequences are SGHAT and FQNNGV. The trim removed 5 bases at V and 12 bases at J, leaving 7 bases unmatched. CDR3 sequence reads: CASSGGVPPQFF. The CDR3 DNA follows: TGTGCCAGCAGCGGGGGGGTCCCGCCGCAGTTCTTC.

The J gene is TRBJ1-5, the V gene TRBV30; 9 bases are a match to TRBD1. Germline V CDR1 and CDR2: GTSNPN, SVGIG (reference sequence). This CDR3 region has 16 residues. With V trimmed by 2 bases and J by 7 bases, 12 bases remained unmatched. Here the CDR3 DNA reads TGTGCCTGGAGTCTAGGGGGGGGACAGGGTGGACAGCCCCAGCATTTT. This translates into CAWSLGGGQGGQPQHF.

Note on this clone: One end of the junction varies from germline; a read error may be responsible. The chain combines TRBV27 with TRBJ2-7; 10 nucleotides align to TRBD2. The germline gives CDR1 MNHEY, CDR2 SMNVEV (reference sequence). The CDR3 is 15 amino acids. CDR3 DNA: TGTGCCAGCAGTTTATCGTTTGCTAGCGGGGGCACCGGAGTATTC. Translating gives CASSLSFASGGTGVF.

The chain employs TRBV7-8 and TRBJ2-2; D uncertain. V lost 3 bases, J lost 4 bases, and 6 bases lay in between. There are 13 residues in the CDR3. CDR1 is SGHVS, CDR2 FQNEAQ, per germline. This CDR3 is CASSFNPTGELFF. The CDR3 DNA reads TGTGCCAGCAGCTTTAATCCCACCGGGGAGCTGTTTTTT.

The chain carries TRBV7-6 and TRBJ2-2, with 8 bases identical to TRBD1. J was trimmed by 0 bases and V by 5 bases; bases with no gene match: 8. The germline CDR1 and CDR2 sequences are SGHVS and FNYEAQ. This CDR3 region has 17 residues. CDR3 protein: CASSQGQVPANTGELFF. The DNA for the CDR3 is TGTGCCAGCAGCCAGGGACAGGTTCCCGCGAACACCGGGGAGCTGTTTTTT.

The gene calls are TRBV11-3 and TRBJ1-2; TRBD1 matches 8 bases. Germline V gene lookup returns CDR1 SGHNT and CDR2 YENEEA. Trimming took 5 bases from V and 2 from J; bases not matched to a gene: 4. The CDR3 length is 14 residues. DNA of the CDR3: TGTGCCAGCAGCATGGGACAGGACAACTATGGCTACACCTTC. Translating it yields CASSMGQDNYGYTF.